These 11 T cell receptor beta chains were all obtained from the same sample, sequenced in a study of blood T cell repertoires in COVID-19. Generated by immunoSEQ multiplex PCR, the TCRdb table keeps only in-frame clones and is missing some. The sample lists some 290,000 clones; 86% were seen once. The sample taken for sequencing was peripheral blood. The receptors originated from a man aged 18 to 30 with active or convalescent COVID-19.

This clone was detected only once. V is TRBV4-3 and J is TRBJ1-2, with D tentatively TRBD1 (5 bases). The length of the CDR3 is 12 residues. CDR1 LGHNA and CDR2 YSLEER come from the germline V gene. Trimming shortened V by 0 bases and J by 8 bases, and 7 bases separated the two germline ends. The CDR3 DNA sequence: TGCGCCAGCAGCCAAGATAAGGGGGGCTACACCTTC. It yields the protein CASSQDKGGYTF.

This clone was seen only a few times. The genes are TRBV5-1 and TRBJ2-7, with 9 bases that match TRBD1. V trimming: 4 bases; J trimming: 0 bases; junction bases outside the gene matches: 5. The CDR3 runs 15 residues. Germline V gene data show CDR1 as SGHRS and CDR2 as YFSETQ. CDR3 protein: CASSKTGGSSYEQYF. The CDR3 DNA sequence: TGCGCCAGCAGCAAGACAGGGGGATCCTCCTACGAGCAGTACTTC.

The chain couples TRBV6-2 or TRBV6-3 to TRBJ2-3, with 9 bases identical to TRBD2. This CDR3 contains 14 residues. V gave up 4 bases and J gave up 6 bases; unmatched junction bases: 5. Germline CDR1 is MNHEY and CDR2 is SVGEGT. The CDR3 DNA sequence: TGTGCCAGCAGTTTGACTAGCGGAGGGGATACGCAGTATTTT. Encoded protein: CASSLTSGGDTQYF.

The J gene is TRBJ2-4, the V gene TRBV27; 7 bases line up with TRBD1. CDR1 is MNHEY, CDR2 SMNVEV, per germline (reference sequence). Losses at the gene ends were 7 bases for V and 0 bases for J; bases not matched to a gene: 6. CDR3 length: 15 residues. This CDR3 reads CASKGAALAKNIQYF. CDR3 DNA sequence: TGTGCCAGCAAGGGGGCAGCTCTAGCCAAAAACATTCAGTACTTC.

The gene calls are TRBV2 and TRBJ2-7; D not certain. Germline V gives CDR1 SNHLY, CDR2 FYNNEI. There are 10 residues in the CDR3. Between the trimmed V and J ends, which lost 8 bases and 6 bases, there was a span of 8 bases. The CDR3 region is CASLAVEQYF. The DNA of the CDR3 is TGTGCCAGCCTCGCGGTCGAGCAGTACTTC. The whole variable domain, filled in from reference TRBV2 and TRBJ2-7, reads EPEVTQTPSHQVTQMGQEVILRCVPISNHLYFYWYRQILGQKVEFLVSFYNNEISEKSEIFDDQFSVERPDGSNFTLKIRSTKLEDSAMYFCASLAVEQYFGPGTRLTVT.

The chain links TRBV18 to TRBJ1-6; tentatively, D is TRBD1 (5 bases). The germline V gene encodes CDR1 KGHSH and CDR2 LQKENI. V shed 0 bases and J shed 14 bases, with 14 bases lying between them. The CDR3 is made up of 14 amino acids. CDR3 DNA: TGTGCCAGCTCACCACCAGAATTGCCGGGGGCCCTCCACTTT. Protein: CASSPPELPGALHF.

V and J are TRBV15 and TRBJ2-2; no firm D call. Germline CDR1 LNHNV, CDR2 YYDKDF (reference sequence). The CDR3 loop spans 13 amino acids. As DNA, the CDR3 is TGTGGCACTTCCCTAGTTGATACCGGGGAGCTGTTTTTT. Protein: CGTSLVDTGELFF.

CDR3 residues: CASSLMGLVADTQYF. CDR3 DNA: TGTGCCAGCAGTTTAATGGGACTAGTGGCAGATACGCAGTATTTT. The gene calls are TRBV27 and TRBJ2-3; 8 bases are a match to TRBD2. V shed 2 bases, J shed 4 bases, and the junction held 5 bases outside the gene matches. Germline V gives CDR1 MNHEY, CDR2 SMNVEV (reference sequence). The CDR3 has 15 amino acids.

This clone showed up just once. The chain combines TRBV9 with TRBJ2-5; tentatively, D is TRBD2 (5 bases). V was shortened by 3 bases and J by 4 bases, with 13 bases between the two germline ends. Germline V gene sequence: CDR1 SGDLS, CDR2 YYNGEE. The length of the CDR3 is 14 residues. The CDR3 DNA follows: TGTGCCAGCAGCGGAGGCGGGCTTGGAGAGACCCAGTACTTC. It yields the protein CASSGGGLGETQYF.

This clone showed up just once. The chain couples TRBV6-1 to TRBJ1-2; D is unclear. Trimming left V 3 bases short and J 4 bases short, with 9 bases between. The CDR3 consists of 13 residues. Germline CDR1 MNHNS, CDR2 SASEGT. CDR3 DNA: TGTGCCAGCAGTGAGAGGGCAGTCTATGGCTACACCTTC. Its protein is CASSERAVYGYTF.

The rearrangement links TRBV28 to TRBJ2-1; possibly TRBD2 for D (6 bases). Germline values: CDR1 MDHEN, CDR2 SYDVKM. V was shortened by 10 bases and J by 15 bases, with 19 bases between the two germline ends. The CDR3 covers 11 residues. The CDR3 here is CATRDPRGLFF. In DNA form, the CDR3 reads TGTGCCACCCGGGACCCGCGGGGCTTGTTCTTC.